The source of this T cell receptor beta chain is a study of cytomegalovirus exposure and HLA in healthy donors. Across the study: An early data release held 75 million to 100 million unique TCRs from HLA-typed donors.

In the PCR, 60 Vbeta and 13 Jbeta primers were used. This table comes from immunoSEQ multiplex PCR, and its TCRdb copy is limited to in-frame clones, with some not included. The table records around 65,000 clones, approximately 78% of them present only once. Trimming removed 8 bases from V and 3 bases from J, with 11 bases in between. CDR3 size: 12 residues. Germline V gene data show CDR1 as MNHNY and CDR2 as SVGAGI (reference sequence). The receptor comes from a girl aged 5-17 years in good health and CMV-seropositive. The rearrangement links TRBV6-6 to TRBJ2-7; D possibly corresponds to TRBD1 (6 bases). The sequenced sample consisted of PBMCs. The CDR3 region is CASGGGYYEQYF. DNA for the CDR3: TGTGCCAGCGGGGGCGGGTACTACGAGCAGTACTTC.